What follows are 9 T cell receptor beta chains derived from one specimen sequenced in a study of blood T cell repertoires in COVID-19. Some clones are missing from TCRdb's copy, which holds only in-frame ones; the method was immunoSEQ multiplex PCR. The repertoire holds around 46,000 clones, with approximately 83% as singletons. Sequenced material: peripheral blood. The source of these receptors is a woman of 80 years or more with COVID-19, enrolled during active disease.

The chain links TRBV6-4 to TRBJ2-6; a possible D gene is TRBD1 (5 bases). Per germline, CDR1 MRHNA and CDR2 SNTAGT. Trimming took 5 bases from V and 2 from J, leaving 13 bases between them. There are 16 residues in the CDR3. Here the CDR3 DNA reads TGTGCCAGCAGTCCACAGGAACAGGCTGGGGCCAACGTCCTGACTTTC. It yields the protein CASSPQEQAGANVLTF.

The CDR3 is CASSAPGGGGYTF. The CDR3 bases are TGTGCCAGCAGCGCCCCGGGAGGTGGCGGCTACACCTTC. The rearrangement uses TRBV5-4 and TRBJ1-2; the D is unclear. The CDR3 spans 13 residues. In germline, CDR1 is SGHNT, CDR2 YYREEE (reference sequence). Trimming took off 4 bases at V and 8 bases at J, with 15 bases between the two ends.

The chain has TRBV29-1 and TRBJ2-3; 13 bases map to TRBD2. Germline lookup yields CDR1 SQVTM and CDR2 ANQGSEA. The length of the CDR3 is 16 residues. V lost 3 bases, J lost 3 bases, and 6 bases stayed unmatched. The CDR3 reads CSVDKGTSGDTDTQYF. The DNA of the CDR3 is TGCAGCGTTGATAAGGGGACTAGCGGGGATACAGATACGCAGTATTTT.

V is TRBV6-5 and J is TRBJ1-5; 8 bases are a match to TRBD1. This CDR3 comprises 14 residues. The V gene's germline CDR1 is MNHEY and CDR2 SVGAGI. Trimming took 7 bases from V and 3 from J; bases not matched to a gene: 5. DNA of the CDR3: TGTGCCAGCACCCGGACAGGGAACAATCAGCCCCAGCATTTT. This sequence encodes CASTRTGNNQPQHF.

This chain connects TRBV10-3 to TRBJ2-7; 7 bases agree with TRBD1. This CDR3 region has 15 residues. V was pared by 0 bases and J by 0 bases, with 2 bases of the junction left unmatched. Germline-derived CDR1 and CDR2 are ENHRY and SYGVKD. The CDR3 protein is CAISESRQGSYEQYF. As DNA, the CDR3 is TGTGCCATCAGTGAGTCGCGACAGGGCTCCTACGAGCAGTACTTC.

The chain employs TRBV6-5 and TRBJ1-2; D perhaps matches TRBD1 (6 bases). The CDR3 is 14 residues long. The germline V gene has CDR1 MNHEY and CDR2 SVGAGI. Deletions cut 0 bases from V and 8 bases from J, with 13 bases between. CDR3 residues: CASSYSRGGLGYTF. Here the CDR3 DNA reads TGTGCCAGCAGTTACTCGAGGGGGGGGCTCGGCTACACCTTC.

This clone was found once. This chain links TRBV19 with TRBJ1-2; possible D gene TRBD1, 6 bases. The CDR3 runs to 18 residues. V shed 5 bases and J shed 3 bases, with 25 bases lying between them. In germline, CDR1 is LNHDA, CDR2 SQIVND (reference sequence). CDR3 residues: CASSPLPRTEPMYYGYTF. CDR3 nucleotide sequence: TGTGCCAGTAGTCCCCTCCCCCGGACAGAACCGATGTACTATGGCTACACCTTC.

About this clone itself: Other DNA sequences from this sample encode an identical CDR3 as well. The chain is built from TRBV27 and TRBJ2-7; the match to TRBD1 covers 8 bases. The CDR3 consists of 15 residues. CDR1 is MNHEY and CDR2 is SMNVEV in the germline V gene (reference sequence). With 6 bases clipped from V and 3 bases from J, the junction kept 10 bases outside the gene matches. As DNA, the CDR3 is TGTGCCAGCAGGCCGTCAGGGGGCAGGGACTACGAGCAGTACTTC. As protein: CASRPSGGRDYEQYF.

In DNA, the CDR3 is TGTGCCAGCAGTTACCGTAGGGAGTATGGCTACACCTTC. The encoded protein is CASSYRREYGYTF. The V call is TRBV6-5, the J call TRBJ1-2; D is uncertain. The CDR3 runs to 13 residues. Trimming shortened V by 2 bases and J by 5 bases, and 9 bases separated the two germline ends. Per germline, CDR1 MNHEY and CDR2 SVGAGI.